These 14 T cell receptor beta chains share one sample of origin, sequenced in a study of shared clonotypes between healthy human individuals. The protocol was immunoSEQ multiplex PCR, while the TCRdb copy is restricted to in-frame clones and leaves out a portion. The sample shows about 340,000 clones, around 70% of them seen only once. The specimen was memory CD4+ T cells sorted from blood. The subset was: CD45RA-negative fraction. The receptors stem from a man aged 30-40 years in good health.

The chain uses TRBV6-1 and TRBJ2-3; D uncertain. The V gene's germline CDR1 is MNHNS and CDR2 SASEGT. The V end was cut by 3 bases, the J end by 0 bases, with 10 bases between. The CDR3 spans 15 residues. CDR3 amino acids: CASSELSVSTDTQYF. The CDR3 DNA follows: TGTGCCAGCAGTGAGCTCTCTGTTAGCACAGATACGCAGTATTTT.

This chain links TRBV2 with TRBJ2-7; TRBD1 agrees at 7 bases. From germline, CDR1 is SNHLY and CDR2 FYNNEI. This CDR3 has 14 amino acids. Trimming removed 7 bases from V and 1 base from J; junction bases left unmatched: 7. DNA for the CDR3: TGTGCCAGCAAAGCCGGGACAGTGTCCTACGAGCAGTACTTC. Translated, it gives CASKAGTVSYEQYF.

This clone was seen once. This rearrangement joins TRBV5-1 to TRBJ2-3; 10 bases map to TRBD2. After removal of 5 bases from V and 4 bases from J, the junction contained 4 bases not matched to a gene. The CDR3 spans 14 residues. CDR1 is SGHRS and CDR2 is YFSETQ in the germline V gene. The CDR3, as DNA: TGCGCCAGCAGTACTAGCGGGACGTCAGATACGCAGTATTTT. Translation gives CASSTSGTSDTQYF.

This chain links TRBV6-4 with TRBJ2-4; 8 nucleotides match TRBD1. V lost 3 bases and J lost 3; bases outside the gene matches: 7. The germline CDR1 and CDR2 sequences are MRHNA and SNTAGT. This CDR3 is built from 16 residues. The DNA of the CDR3 is TGTGCCAGCAGTGAGGAACTGACAGGGGTCAAAAACATTCAGTACTTC. It yields the protein CASSEELTGVKNIQYF.

This chain uses TRBV13 with TRBJ2-7; 7 bases line up with TRBD1. The germline gives CDR1 PRHDT, CDR2 FYEKMQ (reference sequence). Losses at the gene ends were 4 bases for V and 0 bases for J; bases not matched to a gene: 6. The CDR3 sequence is 15 residues long. CDR3 loop: CASSSTGRLSYEQYF. The CDR3 nucleotides are TGTGCCAGCAGCTCGACAGGGCGCCTCTCCTACGAGCAGTACTTC.

The V gene is TRBV30, the J gene TRBJ2-1; D gene unclear. CDR3 length equals 14 residues. Germline CDR1 GTSNPN, CDR2 SVGIG (reference sequence). V was pared by 3 bases and J by 4 bases, with 13 bases between. Here the CDR3 reads CAWRLYGLYNEQFF. The CDR3 nucleotides read TGTGCCTGGAGACTCTACGGATTATACAATGAGCAGTTCTTC. Full variable domain (outside the CDR3, taken from reference TRBV30 and TRBJ2-1): SQTIHQWPATLVQPVGSPLSLECTVEGTSNPNLYWYRQAAGRGLQLLFYSVGIGQISSEVPQNLSASRPQDRQFILSSKKLLLSDSGFYLCAWRLYGLYNEQFFGPGTRLTVL.

The chain combines TRBV11-2 with TRBJ2-1, with TRBD2 identical over 8 bases. Germline loops: CDR1 SGHAT, CDR2 FQNNGV. The CDR3 loop spans 18 amino acids. The V gene end was trimmed by 4 bases and the J gene end by 4 bases; junction bases not matched to a gene: 15. The CDR3 nucleotides read TGTGCCAGCAGCTCCCTCTCAATCAGGGAGCGGGAGTACAATGAGCAGTTCTTC. Its translation is CASSSLSIREREYNEQFF.

The chain recombines TRBV28 with TRBJ2-4; no firm D call. Germline CDR1 MDHEN, CDR2 SYDVKM. CDR3 length equals 15 residues. V was shortened by 5 bases and J by 0 bases, with 11 bases between the two germline ends. CDR3 sequence (DNA): TGTGCCAGCAGTCTGGAACTGGTAGCCAAAAACATTCAGTACTTC. Protein sequence: CASSLELVAKNIQYF.

To note about this clone: A much more abundant neighbour one base away suggests this may be a read error. V is TRBV2 and J is TRBJ2-2; D unclear. Germline lookup yields CDR1 SNHLY and CDR2 FYNNEI. This CDR3 region has 11 residues. V was shortened by 7 bases and J by 3 bases, with 3 bases between the two germline ends. In nucleotides, the CDR3 is TGTGCCAGCACCTACACCGGGGAGCTGTTTTTT. This gives the protein CASTYTGELFF.

The chain couples TRBV28 to TRBJ2-4, with D perhaps TRBD1 (5 bases). Trimming took off 7 bases at V and 0 bases at J, with 16 bases between the two ends. Germline V gene sequence: CDR1 MDHEN, CDR2 SYDVKM. This CDR3 spans 16 amino acids. The chain's CDR3 is CASIPGRGLAKNIQYF. The CDR3 DNA follows: TGTGCCAGCATCCCGGGTAGGGGCCTAGCCAAAAACATTCAGTACTTC. Based on the CDR3 plus reference TRBV28 and TRBJ2-4, the full variable domain is DVKVTQSSRYLVKRTGEKVFLECVQDMDHENMFWYRQDPGLGLRLIYFSYDVKMKEKGDIPEGYSVSREKKERFSLILESASTNQTSMYLCASIPGRGLAKNIQYFGAGTRLSVL.

The chain is built from TRBV7-9 and TRBJ2-1, with D unresolved. The CDR3 extends over 13 amino acids. Germline CDR1 and CDR2: SEHNR and FQNEAQ (reference sequence). Trimming took 6 bases from V and 14 from J, leaving 20 bases between them. The CDR3 reads CASRARWAGDKFF. CDR3 coding DNA: TGTGCCAGCAGGGCACGTTGGGCTGGCGATAAGTTCTTC. Together with reference TRBV7-9 and TRBJ2-1, the CDR3 gives the full variable domain: DTGVSQNPRHKITKRGQNVTFRCDPISEHNRLYWYRQTLGQGPEFLTYFQNEAQLEKSRLLSDRFSAERPKGSFSTLEIQRTEQGDSAMYLCASRARWAGDKFFGPGTRLTVL.

The rearrangement links TRBV4-1 to TRBJ2-1; D unresolved. Germline CDR1 MGHRA, CDR2 YSYEKL. Trimming pared 2 bases from V and 0 bases from J, leaving 11 bases between. The CDR3 is made up of 16 amino acids. Written as DNA, the CDR3 is TGCGCCAGCAGCCAACAAAGCGCGACCTCCTACAATGAGCAGTTCTTC. Translation: CASSQQSATSYNEQFF.

This chain joins TRBV5-4 and TRBJ2-7, with D possibly being TRBD1 or TRBD2 (6 bases each). CDR3 size: 14 residues. Between the trimmed V and J ends, which lost 3 bases and 3 bases, there was a span of 13 bases. Germline V CDR1 and CDR2: SGHNT, YYREEE (reference sequence). DNA for the CDR3: TGTGCCAGCAGCTGGGGGGCAGACTTCTACGAGCAGTACTTC. The encoded protein is CASSWGADFYEQYF.

The chain employs TRBV5-1 and TRBJ2-1; D is possibly TRBD2 (6 bases). The CDR3 is 16 amino acids. V lost 3 bases and J lost 1, with 14 bases in between. Germline V gene data show CDR1 as SGHRS and CDR2 as YFSETQ. Here the CDR3 DNA reads TGCGCCAGCAGCTCGGGAGTAGGTGGGTCCTACAATGAGCAGTTCTTC. Protein sequence: CASSSGVGGSYNEQFF.